This T cell receptor beta chain stems from a study of CD8 T cells in ankylosing spondylitis. Quantitative 5'-RACE was performed with molecular barcodes, and it yielded the TCR beta libraries. TCRdb called the 5' RACE reads again in MiXCR, with one record for every CDR3 protein. This sample has 150,000 to 200,000 distinct CDR3 sequences, with over 10% found just once. This clonotype has a count of ten or more. What it recognizes is unknown. Study-level results: From matched ankylosing spondylitis synovial fluid, disease-linked clones were reportedly recovered at significantly enriched levels. As for the disease-linked clones, they showed a CD8+ phenotype and occurred at relatively low frequencies in peripheral blood. For ankylosing spondylitis blood, a TCR beta motif of 8 or 9 highly homologous variants appeared characteristic.

The sequencing sample was made of blood, either unsorted or a sorted T cell fraction (not recorded which). This sequence originates from a female donor with ankylosing spondylitis or in good health (not recorded which).

The CDR3 reads CASSSRVGSYNEQFF. The CDR3 DNA sequence: TGTGCCAGCAGTTCCAGGGTGGGTTCCTACAATGAGCAGTTCTTC. The chain recombines TRBV28 with TRBJ2-1; D perhaps matches TRBD1 (5 bases). V lost 4 bases, J lost 1 base, and 11 bases lay in between. The CDR3 is 15 amino acids. Looked up from germline, CDR1 is MDHEN and CDR2 is SYDVKM. The variable domain in full, with the rest retrieved from reference TRBV28 and TRBJ2-1, is DVKVTQSSRYLVKRTGEKVFLECVQDMDHENMFWYRQDPGLGLRLIYFSYDVKMKEKGDIPEGYSVSREKKERFSLILESASTNQTSMYLCASSSRVGSYNEQFFGPGTRLTVL.